A single sample gave rise to the 4 T cell receptor beta chains below, sequenced in a study of blood T cell repertoires in COVID-19. Sequencing was performed with immunoSEQ multiplex PCR; in TCRdb, only in-frame clones are kept and a portion is missing. The sample lists under 350,000 clones, just over 85% occurring once. Sequencing used PBMCs or T cells enriched from blood (not recorded which). The source of these receptors is a woman between 40 and 55 years old with acute COVID-19.

This clone appeared a single time. This chain links TRBV6-5 with TRBJ1-1, with 9 bases fitting TRBD1. V gave up 7 bases and J gave up 1 base; unmatched junction bases: 7. The CDR3 is 15 residues long. Germline-derived CDR1 and CDR2 are MNHEY and SVGAGI. The CDR3 here is CASKDTGGRNTEAFF. The CDR3 DNA sequence: TGTGCCAGCAAGGACACAGGGGGCCGGAACACTGAAGCTTTCTTT.

J is TRBJ1-1 and V is TRBV19; a possible D gene is TRBD1 (5 bases). With 3 bases removed from V and 1 base from J, the gap between germline ends came to 24 bases. CDR3 length equals 19 residues. CDR1 is LNHDA, CDR2 SQIVND, per germline (reference sequence). CDR3 nucleotides: TGTGCCAGTAGTATGAGGAAGAGGACAAGGCCCTCTCCGAACACTGAAGCTTTCTTT. Translation gives CASSMRKRTRPSPNTEAFF.

V is TRBV6-5 and J is TRBJ1-6, with TRBD1 matching 7 bases. Germline V gene data show CDR1 as MNHEY and CDR2 as SVGAGI. The CDR3 spans 15 residues. Trimming took 10 bases from V and 2 from J; bases not matched to a gene: 8. This CDR3 is CATAQGQAYNSPLHF. The CDR3 DNA is TGTGCCACCGCACAGGGGCAGGCCTATAATTCACCCCTCCACTTT.

The genes are TRBV6-2 or TRBV6-3 and TRBJ2-5; weak D call: TRBD2 (5 bases). V was cut by 6 bases and J by 5 bases, with 19 bases left in between. The CDR3 runs 15 residues. Germline V gives CDR1 MNHEY, CDR2 SVGEGT. This chain's CDR3 is CASSILRGPGETQYF. CDR3 DNA sequence: TGTGCCAGCAGCATACTCCGAGGGCCGGGGGAGACCCAGTACTTC.